This T cell receptor (beta chain) was recorded in a study of OX40 agonist ivuxolimab in advanced cancers. Across the whole study: The group had a mean age of about 64 years, ranged from roughly 20 to 79, and was 82.7% male. Treatment received earlier with anti-PD-1, anti-PD-L1 or anti-CTLA-4 agents was allowed, and more than 30% had some. Overall study findings and caveats: Clonal expansion from baseline to week 6 occurred in both CD4+ and CD8+ T cells.

Assay: immunoSEQ multiplex PCR; the TCRdb copy retains only in-frame clones and omits some. The sample carries over a thousand clones, about 80% recorded once. This clone was recorded only once. Its antigen remains unidentified. The TCR sequence derives from an adult with an advanced solid tumor such as melanoma, head and neck, liver or kidney cancer. The material was obtained in a trial of the OX40 agonist ivuxolimab.

The CDR3 protein is CASSLGASGNTGELFF. As DNA, the CDR3 is TGCGCCAGCAGCTTGGGGGCTAGCGGGAACACCGGGGAGCTGTTTTTT. J is TRBJ2-2 and V is TRBV5-1; 7 bases are shared with TRBD2. V lost 0 bases and J lost 1; bases outside the gene matches: 3. Germline assignment: CDR1 SGHRS and CDR2 YFSETQ. This CDR3 is 16 amino acids long.